This entry lists 16 T cell receptor beta chains sequenced from one sample in a study of CD8 T cells in Susac syndrome. RNA amounts of about 0.5 to 1 ug underwent reverse transcription with random hexamers. Each CDR3 protein gets one entry after TCRdb re-called the immunoSEQ multiplex PCR reads with MiXCR. The sample comprises roughly 120,000 distinct CDR3 sequences, around 95% of which are singletons, and 0.085% to 0.09% rests with the top ten. The sequencing sample was made of CD4+ T cells from PBMCs. These receptors originate from a human donor in good health.

The chain carries TRBV30 and TRBJ2-1; tentative D call: TRBD1 (6 bases). Germline V lookup: CDR1 GTSNPN, CDR2 SVGIG (reference sequence). The V and J ends lost 0 bases and 5 bases respectively, with 14 bases between them. The CDR3 has 15 residues. The CDR3 sequence is CAWSVSWTANNEQFF. CDR3 nucleotide sequence: TGTGCCTGGAGTGTATCATGGACAGCGAACAATGAGCAGTTCTTC.

This clonotype was counted a single time. J is TRBJ1-1 and V is TRBV20-1; weak D call: TRBD1 (5 bases). V was trimmed by 4 bases and J by 6 bases, leaving 15 bases between them. The CDR3 length is 13 residues. Germline V gives CDR1 DFQATT, CDR2 SNEGSKA (reference sequence). Here the CDR3 DNA reads TGCAGTGCTATGTACACGCAGGGTTCTGAAGCTTTCTTT. Amino acid sequence: CSAMYTQGSEAFF.

The V call is TRBV12-5, the J call TRBJ2-2; D perhaps matches TRBD1 (6 bases). V lost 2 bases to trimming and J lost 7 bases, with 20 bases between them. The CDR3 spans 17 residues. Germline V CDR1 and CDR2: LGHNT, FRNRAP. CDR3 DNA sequence: TGTGCTAGTGGTTTGAGCCTACAGGGCCTCGTTGGCGGGGAGCTGTTTTTT. Its protein product is CASGLSLQGLVGGELFF.

The chain has TRBV29-1 and TRBJ1-1; tentative D call: TRBD1 (5 bases). This CDR3 is built from 13 residues. From germline, CDR1 is SQVTM and CDR2 ANQGSEA. Trimming pared 4 bases from V and 7 bases from J, leaving 16 bases between. CDR3 region: CSVVGLGYDEAFF. CDR3 coding DNA: TGCAGCGTTGTGGGACTGGGGTACGATGAAGCTTTCTTT.

The genes are TRBV29-1 and TRBJ2-5; 7 nucleotides align to TRBD1. CDR3 length: 14 amino acids. Per the germline V gene, CDR1 is SQVTM and CDR2 is ANQGSEA. With 3 bases clipped from V and 3 bases from J, the junction kept 7 bases outside the gene matches. The CDR3 loop is CSVDKTGVEETQYF. CDR3 coding DNA: TGCAGCGTTGACAAAACAGGGGTGGAAGAGACCCAGTACTTC.

The chain recombines TRBV10-3 with TRBJ1-2; D not certain. Germline V gene sequence: CDR1 ENHRY, CDR2 SYGVKD. Trimming pared 4 bases from V and 0 bases from J, leaving 6 bases between. The CDR3 totals 13 residues. The CDR3 region has the DNA TGTGCCATCAGTGGAGGGTCTAACTATGGCTACACCTTC. This codes for CAISGGSNYGYTF.

The rearrangement links TRBV5-6 to TRBJ1-2; 7 nucleotides line up with TRBD1. V shed 2 bases and J 5 bases; nucleotides not matched to a gene: 9. Germline lookup yields CDR1 SGHDT and CDR2 YYEEEE. CDR3 length equals 15 residues. The CDR3 nucleotides are TGTGCCAGCAGCTTAACAGGGGTCGAACCTTATGGCTACACCTTC. Translated, it gives CASSLTGVEPYGYTF.

This chain connects TRBV7-2 to TRBJ2-1; 7 nucleotides match TRBD2. There are 17 residues in the CDR3. The V segment lost 2 bases and the J segment 5 bases; nucleotides outside the gene matches: 12. Germline lookup yields CDR1 SGHTA and CDR2 FQGNSA. The CDR3 DNA is TGTGCCAGCAGCTTACTCCCTAGCGGCCATAGTAACAATGAGCAGTTCTTC. Its translation is CASSLLPSGHSNNEQFF.

V is TRBV6-2 or TRBV6-3 and J is TRBJ2-3; 9 bases are shared with TRBD2. Germline CDR1 reads MNHEY; CDR2 reads SVGEGT. Unmatched junction bases numbered 7, after V lost 0 bases and J lost 6 bases. CDR3 length: 16 residues. The CDR3 is CASSYSTTSGSDTQYF. In DNA form, the CDR3 reads TGTGCCAGCAGTTACTCCACGACTAGCGGATCGGATACGCAGTATTTT.

The chain recombines TRBV27 with TRBJ2-3, with 7 bases lining up with TRBD2. This CDR3 has 14 residues. Germline values: CDR1 MNHEY, CDR2 SMNVEV (reference sequence). V shed 5 bases and J 5 bases; nucleotides not matched to a gene: 7. CDR3 sequence: CASSPQRGGDTQYF. As DNA, the CDR3 is TGTGCCAGCAGTCCACAGCGGGGAGGAGATACGCAGTATTTT.

This clonotype was observed a single time. This chain links TRBV5-6 with TRBJ2-2, with TRBD1 as a possible D gene (6 bases). The CDR3 spans 14 residues. The V end was cut by 4 bases, the J end by 4 bases, with 11 bases between. Per the germline V gene, CDR1 is SGHDT and CDR2 is YYEEEE. CDR3 nucleotide sequence: TGTGCCAGCAGCCCGGGACACACCACCGGGGAGCTGTTTTTT. Protein product: CASSPGHTTGELFF.

The chain couples TRBV15 to TRBJ2-1; tentative D call: TRBD2 (5 bases). The CDR3 loop spans 16 amino acids. V was pared by 2 bases and J by 0 bases, with 11 bases between. Germline V gives CDR1 LNHNV, CDR2 YYDKDF (reference sequence). The CDR3 here is CATSRISGNSYNEQFF. The CDR3 DNA reads as TGTGCCACCAGCAGAATCTCGGGGAACTCCTACAATGAGCAGTTCTTC.

V gene TRBV20-1 combines with J gene TRBJ2-3; no clear D. The germline gives CDR1 DFQATT, CDR2 SNEGSKA (reference sequence). Trimming shortened V by 3 bases and J by 2 bases, and 9 bases separated the two germline ends. The CDR3 contains 13 residues. The CDR3 spells CSARSPLTDTQYF. The CDR3 DNA follows: TGCAGTGCTAGGAGCCCGCTCACAGATACGCAGTATTTT.

The chain joins TRBV7-2 to TRBJ1-1; possible D gene TRBD1, 6 bases. Germline lookup yields CDR1 SGHTA and CDR2 FQGNSA. Between the trimmed V and J ends, which lost 3 bases and 5 bases, there was a span of 16 bases. This CDR3 comprises 15 residues. CDR3 coding DNA: TGTGCCAGCAGCTTTAAAACGGGGGGGCTGACTGAAGCTTTCTTT. It encodes CASSFKTGGLTEAFF.

The rearrangement links TRBV10-3 to TRBJ2-5; 11 nucleotides align to TRBD2. Germline V gene lookup returns CDR1 ENHRY and CDR2 SYGVKD. V shed 8 bases and J 2 bases; nucleotides not matched to a gene: 10. The CDR3 is made up of 16 amino acids. The chain's CDR3 is CAIGGLAGRRQETQYF. CDR3 DNA: TGTGCCATCGGCGGACTAGCGGGTAGGAGACAAGAGACCCAGTACTTC.

The DNA of the CDR3 is TGTGCCACCAGTGATCAGGGTTCTTCCTATGGCTACACCTTC. This gives the protein CATSDQGSSYGYTF. This chain connects TRBV24-1 to TRBJ1-2; tentative D call: TRBD1 (5 bases). Trimming left V 3 bases short and J 4 bases short, with 11 bases between. CDR3 length: 14 amino acids. CDR1 is KGHDR and CDR2 is SFDVKD in the germline V gene.